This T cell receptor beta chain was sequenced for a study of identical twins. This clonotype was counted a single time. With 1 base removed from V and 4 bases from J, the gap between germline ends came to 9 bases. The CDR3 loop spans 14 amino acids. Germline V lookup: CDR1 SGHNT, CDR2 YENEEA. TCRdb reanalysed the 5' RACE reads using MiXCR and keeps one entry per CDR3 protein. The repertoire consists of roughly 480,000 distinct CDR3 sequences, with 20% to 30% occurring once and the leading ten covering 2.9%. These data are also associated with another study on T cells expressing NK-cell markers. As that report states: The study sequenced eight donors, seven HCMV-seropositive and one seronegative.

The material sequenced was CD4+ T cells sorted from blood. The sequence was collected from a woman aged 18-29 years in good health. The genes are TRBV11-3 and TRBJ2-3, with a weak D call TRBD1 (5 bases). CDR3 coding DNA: TGTGCCAGCAGCTTAGGGTTAGGGGCAGATACGCAGTATTTT. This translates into CASSLGLGADTQYF.